Shown below are 32 T cell receptor beta chains from a single sample sequenced in a study of early T cells in non-severe SARS-CoV-2 infection. MiXCR, applied by TCRdb to the 5' RACE reads, yields one record per CDR3 protein. The repertoire holds roughly 70,000 distinct CDR3 sequences, with 20% as singletons. The input for sequencing was whole blood, taken at baseline. The receptors derive from an adult who was a healthcare worker with PCR-confirmed SARS-CoV-2 infection or an uninfected control (not recorded which).

The chain carries TRBV29-1 and TRBJ2-3; 8 bases line up with TRBD2. The CDR3 has 15 residues. Germline V gene sequence: CDR1 SQVTM, CDR2 ANQGSEA. Trimming took 4 bases from V and 2 from J; bases not matched to a gene: 8. CDR3 nucleotides: TGCAGCGTTGTAGCCAGCGGGGGCTCCACAGATACGCAGTATTTT. Its translation: CSVVASGGSTDTQYF.

The rearrangement uses TRBV11-1 and TRBJ1-1, with D perhaps matching TRBD1 (5 bases). This CDR3 spans 15 amino acids. The ends were cut back, 5 bases at V and 6 bases at J, with 19 bases in the middle. Germline lookup yields CDR1 SGHAT and CDR2 FQDESV (reference sequence). The CDR3 sequence is CASSPPGPPYAEAFF. DNA for the CDR3: TGTGCCAGCAGCCCGCCGGGACCGCCGTACGCTGAAGCTTTCTTT.

V is TRBV12-3 or TRBV12-4 and J is TRBJ2-7; D is unclear. V lost 1 base and J lost 6, with 10 bases in between. The CDR3 spans 13 residues. This CDR3 is CASSLDPPLEQYF. The CDR3 DNA reads as TGTGCCAGCAGTTTAGATCCGCCTCTCGAGCAGTACTTC.

The chain employs TRBV9 and TRBJ2-5, with D possibly called TRBD1 or TRBD2 (6 bases each). Germline V lookup: CDR1 SGDLS, CDR2 YYNGEE. Trimming left V 0 bases short and J 6 bases short, with 12 bases between. The CDR3 is 14 residues long. CDR3 amino acids: CASSVGGGSKTQYF. The CDR3 coding sequence is TGTGCCAGCAGCGTAGGAGGGGGGAGTAAGACCCAGTACTTC.

The V call is TRBV7-9, the J call TRBJ1-4; TRBD1 aligns across 7 bases. CDR3 length: 14 residues. The J segment lost 8 bases and the V segment lost 2 bases, leaving 5 bases of the junction unmatched. CDR1 SEHNR and CDR2 FQNEAQ come from the germline V gene (reference sequence). The CDR3 region is CASSLPQGLEKLFF. CDR3 coding DNA: TGTGCCAGCAGCTTACCACAGGGGCTCGAAAAACTGTTTTTT.

The rearrangement links TRBV6-5 to TRBJ2-1; tentative D call: TRBD1 (6 bases). CDR1 is MNHEY, CDR2 SVGAGI, per germline. Deletions cut 6 bases from V and 2 bases from J, with 11 bases between. The CDR3 is 14 amino acids. The CDR3 sequence: CASSEDRPYNEQFF. The CDR3 nucleotides read TGTGCCAGCAGCGAGGACAGACCCTACAATGAGCAGTTCTTC.

This clonotype has just a few counts. This chain connects TRBV24-1 to TRBJ2-1, with unresolved D. Germline V gives CDR1 KGHDR, CDR2 SFDVKD. Trimming removed 12 bases at V and 8 bases at J, with 19 bases between. The CDR3 has 13 residues. Here the CDR3 reads CAPPGVVADEQFF. The CDR3, as DNA: TGTGCCCCCCCAGGCGTTGTTGCAGATGAGCAGTTCTTC.

The V call is TRBV6-1, the J call TRBJ1-1; 9 nucleotides agree with TRBD1. After removal of 6 bases from V and 6 bases from J, the junction contained 8 bases not matched to a gene. Germline CDR1 MNHNS, CDR2 SASEGT. This CDR3 is built from 14 residues. CDR3 loop: CASRTGTGWPEAFF. CDR3 nucleotides: TGTGCCAGCAGAACCGGGACAGGGTGGCCTGAAGCTTTCTTT.

V gene TRBV20-1 combines with J gene TRBJ1-5, with TRBD1 matching over 7 bases. Germline values: CDR1 DFQATT, CDR2 SNEGSKA (reference sequence). The junction had 8 bases not matched to a gene; V was cut back by 0 bases and J by 0 bases. This CDR3 spans 17 amino acids. CDR3 nucleotides: TGCAGTGCTAGAGATATGGGACAGACCTATAGCAATCAGCCCCAGCATTTT. Protein sequence: CSARDMGQTYSNQPQHF.

This clonotype was found a few times. The J gene is TRBJ1-1, the V gene TRBV10-3, with D unresolved. Germline V gives CDR1 ENHRY, CDR2 SYGVKD. V lost 2 bases and J lost 0, with 4 bases in between. The CDR3 runs to 13 residues. The DNA of the CDR3 is TGTGCCATCAGTGAGGGTCTGAACACTGAAGCTTTCTTT. Amino acid sequence: CAISEGLNTEAFF.

V usage is TRBV12-3 or TRBV12-4 and J usage is TRBJ1-5; 8 bases agree with TRBD1. The CDR3 spans 15 residues. V was pared by 3 bases and J by 4 bases, with 5 bases of the junction left unmatched. Written as DNA, the CDR3 is TGTGCCAGCAGTTTCGGACAGGGTGGGAATCAGCCCCAGCATTTT. It encodes CASSFGQGGNQPQHF.

The rearrangement links TRBV6-6 to TRBJ1-1; D is uncertain. The CDR3 spans 16 residues. CDR1 is MNHNY, CDR2 SVGAGI, per germline (reference sequence). V was clipped by 0 bases and J by 1 base, with 12 bases between them. CDR3 amino acids: CASSYSEAGTNTEAFF. CDR3 DNA sequence: TGTGCCAGCAGTTACTCGGAAGCGGGAACGAACACTGAAGCTTTCTTT.

A few counts support this clonotype. The chain is built from TRBV21-1 and TRBJ2-5; the table gives TRBD1 as D, unverified against the DNA. TRBV21-1 is a pseudogene. This CDR3 comprises 17 residues. The CDR3 sequence: CASSSSKRDRGQETQYF. The CDR3 DNA sequence: TGTGCCAGCAGCTCATCTAAAAGGGACAGGGGCCAAGAGACCCAGTACTTC.

The V gene is TRBV18, the J gene TRBJ2-2; 7 bases fit TRBD2. In germline, CDR1 is KGHSH, CDR2 LQKENI. The V gene end was trimmed by 6 bases and the J gene end by 8 bases; junction bases not matched to a gene: 15. CDR3 length equals 16 residues. CDR3 region: CASSSSGTTAVGELFF. The CDR3 DNA sequence: TGTGCCAGCTCGTCGTCCGGGACTACCGCCGTAGGGGAGCTGTTTTTT.

The genes are TRBV20-1 and TRBJ2-1; D gene unclear. CDR1 is DFQATT and CDR2 is SNEGSKA in the germline V gene (reference sequence). V was cut by 1 base and J by 7 bases, with 11 bases left in between. The CDR3 has 13 amino acids. The CDR3 reads CSARGIPLNEQFF. Written as DNA, the CDR3 is TGCAGTGCTAGAGGGATCCCGCTTAATGAGCAGTTCTTC.

J is TRBJ2-6 and V is TRBV3-1, with no clear D. CDR1 is LGHDT and CDR2 is YNNKEL in the germline V gene (reference sequence). The CDR3 length is 15 residues. The ends were cut back, 4 bases at V and 4 bases at J, with 11 bases in the middle. Here the CDR3 DNA reads TGTGCCAGCAGCCGACGAGGAACCGGGGCCAACGTCCTGACTTTC. It codes for CASSRRGTGANVLTF.

The chain combines TRBV29-1 with TRBJ1-1; D unresolved. This CDR3 has 11 residues. CDR1 and CDR2 (germline): SQVTM, ANQGSEA. V was clipped by 5 bases and J by 7 bases, with 11 bases between them. CDR3 protein: CSVTGLGEAFF. CDR3 sequence (DNA): TGCAGCGTTACGGGCCTCGGTGAAGCTTTCTTT.

The J gene is TRBJ1-1, the V gene TRBV5-1; D uncertain. The germline CDR1 and CDR2 sequences are SGHRS and YFSETQ. CDR3 size: 14 residues. The ends were cut back, 1 base at V and 0 bases at J, with 7 bases in the middle. CDR3 DNA sequence: TGCGCCAGCAGCTTGCAAAATATGAACACTGAAGCTTTCTTT. It is translated as CASSLQNMNTEAFF.

This clonotype occurred a few times. The chain combines TRBV5-1 with TRBJ2-1; no clear D gene. This CDR3 is 16 amino acids long. V was shortened by 3 bases and J by 5 bases, with 18 bases between the two germline ends. Germline V gene sequence: CDR1 SGHRS, CDR2 YFSETQ. Written as DNA, the CDR3 is TGCGCCAGCAGCTCTGACCCGGGCACCTCGAACAATGAGCAGTTCTTC. It codes for CASSSDPGTSNNEQFF.

This clonotype was seen repeatedly, ten times or more. The rearrangement links TRBV13 to TRBJ2-2; tentative D call: TRBD2 (5 bases). In germline, CDR1 is PRHDT, CDR2 FYEKMQ (reference sequence). Trimming took off 3 bases at V and 3 bases at J, with 5 bases between the two ends. The CDR3 contains 13 residues. CDR3 loop: CASSFGDTGELFF. The CDR3 DNA is TGTGCCAGCAGCTTCGGGGACACCGGGGAGCTGTTTTTT.

The rearrangement joins TRBV19 to TRBJ2-1, with 9 positions matching TRBD2. This CDR3 is 15 amino acids long. Germline trimming cut 7 bases from V and 0 bases from J; bases unmatched to any gene: 4. Germline V gene data show CDR1 as LNHDA and CDR2 as SQIVND (reference sequence). The CDR3 DNA reads as TGTGCCAGTAAGCAGCGGGGGGACTCCTACAATGAGCAGTTCTTC. Its protein product is CASKQRGDSYNEQFF.

The V gene is TRBV6-6, the J gene TRBJ1-5, with D uncertain. With 2 bases removed from V and 4 bases from J, the gap between germline ends came to 6 bases. Germline lookup yields CDR1 MNHNY and CDR2 SVGAGI (reference sequence). This CDR3 comprises 13 residues. CDR3: CASSYGQNQPQHF. CDR3 sequence (DNA): TGTGCCAGCAGTTACGGGCAGAATCAGCCCCAGCATTTT.

This clonotype was seen repeatedly, ten times or more. The chain joins TRBV2 to TRBJ2-3; 8 bases align to TRBD2. The germline CDR1 and CDR2 sequences are SNHLY and FYNNEI. The J segment lost 2 bases and the V segment lost 4 bases, leaving 5 bases of the junction unmatched. The CDR3 totals 15 residues. DNA of the CDR3: TGTGCCAGCAGTGTATCGGGGGGGCTCACAGATACGCAGTATTTT. Translation gives CASSVSGGLTDTQYF.

This chain joins TRBV7-8 and TRBJ1-1; the D is unclear. The CDR3 sequence is 13 residues long. The germline V gene has CDR1 SGHVS and CDR2 FQNEAQ. With 6 bases removed from V and 1 base from J, the gap between germline ends came to 9 bases. This CDR3 reads CASSWKGNTEAFF. CDR3 nucleotides: TGTGCCAGCAGTTGGAAGGGGAACACTGAAGCTTTCTTT.

By proportion, this clonotype is medium-sized. The J gene is TRBJ2-7, the V gene TRBV7-9; maybe TRBD1 (5 bases). Per the germline V gene, CDR1 is SEHNR and CDR2 is FQNEAQ (reference sequence). The CDR3 is made up of 16 amino acids. V was pared by 1 base and J by 2 bases, with 15 bases between. As DNA, the CDR3 is TGTGCCAGCAGCTTAGAGTTCGGCAGGGCCCCCTACGAGCAGTACTTC. This sequence encodes CASSLEFGRAPYEQYF.

In its sample, this clonotype was seen once. The rearrangement links TRBV7-9 to TRBJ1-1; the D is unclear. The CDR3 length is 14 residues. Germline V gene sequence: CDR1 SEHNR, CDR2 FQNEAQ (reference sequence). Trimming took 8 bases from V and 7 from J, leaving 20 bases between them. CDR3 nucleotide sequence: TGTGCCAGCGTACCACAAGGGCTAGGTAGTGAAGCTTTCTTT. Its protein product is CASVPQGLGSEAFF.

The V call is TRBV29-1, the J call TRBJ2-7; D possibly matches TRBD1 or TRBD2 (5 bases each). CDR3 size: 12 residues. The V end was cut by 7 bases, the J end by 1 base, with 11 bases between. Germline V lookup: CDR1 SQVTM, CDR2 ANQGSEA. CDR3 in DNA: TGCAGCGGCACCGGGGCTTCCTACGAGCAGTACTTC. Residues: CSGTGASYEQYF.

A few counts support this clonotype. The rearrangement links TRBV5-4 to TRBJ2-7, with 9 bases that match TRBD1. There are 15 residues in the CDR3. Germline values: CDR1 SGHNT, CDR2 YYREEE (reference sequence). J was trimmed by 6 bases and V by 4 bases; bases with no gene match: 11. The CDR3: CASSPTVGQGTEQYF. CDR3 sequence (DNA): TGTGCCAGCAGCCCCACGGTCGGACAGGGGACCGAGCAGTACTTC.

The rearrangement uses TRBV19 and TRBJ1-1; a possible D gene is TRBD1 (5 bases). V lost 5 bases, J lost 3 bases, and 22 bases lay in between. From germline, CDR1 is LNHDA and CDR2 SQIVND (reference sequence). This CDR3 spans 17 amino acids. CDR3 loop: CASSPRPGTWEDTEAFF. In DNA, the CDR3 is TGTGCCAGTAGTCCTCGCCCGGGGACGTGGGAGGACACTGAAGCTTTCTTT.

This clonotype was seen repeatedly, ten times or more. This rearrangement joins TRBV29-1 to TRBJ1-2; D is uncertain. The CDR3 extends over 13 amino acids. The ends were cut back, 7 bases at V and 1 base at J, with 13 bases in the middle. The germline gives CDR1 SQVTM, CDR2 ANQGSEA. The CDR3 sequence is CSGRHAINYGYTF. Here the CDR3 DNA reads TGCAGCGGAAGACACGCCATTAACTATGGCTACACCTTC.

V usage is TRBV18 and J usage is TRBJ1-2, with 10 positions matching TRBD1. The CDR3 sequence is 17 residues long. V lost 6 bases, J lost 4 bases, and 14 bases stayed unmatched. Germline CDR1 reads KGHSH; CDR2 reads LQKENI. DNA for the CDR3: TGTGCCAGCTCTCCTTCCTCCGGGACAGGGGACCTCTATGGCTACACCTTC. It translates to CASSPSSGTGDLYGYTF.

Note on this clonotype: A much larger clone sits a single nucleotide away, making a read error possible. The J gene is TRBJ2-7, the V gene TRBV3-1; D remains unclear. CDR3 length equals 13 residues. CDR1 and CDR2 from the germline V gene are LGHDT and YNNKEL (reference sequence). The CDR3: CASSQGQVYEQNF. CDR3 DNA sequence: TGTGCCAGCAGCCAAGGGCAAGTGTACGAGCAGAACTTC.